Listed here is a single T cell receptor (beta chain). Which antigen it targets is not known. It has no much larger one-base neighbor in the sample; base qualities were not kept. This specimen comes from a study of blood T cell repertoires in COVID-19 (dated by TCRdb to 2020 to 2021). Regarding the research as a whole: Samples from collaborators originated in the United States, Italy and Spain and spanned both the acute and convalescent phases of COVID-19. The prospective study material was composed of cDNA or gDNA derived from T cells, B-cell-depleted T cells, or PBMCs. The dataset comprised deeply sampled blood TCRbeta repertoires from subjects exposed to, actively infected with, or recovered from COVID-19. The repertoires were released in a freely available public database meant as a resource for research on the immune response to SARS-CoV-2. The samples were drawn from the first 160 participants of the ongoing ImmuneRACE study and from over a thousand subjects provided by 6 global collaborators. Sample metadata almost always included a de-identified subject ID, COVID-19 status, age in years and sex. Where available, HLA class I and class II types were obtained from metadata supplied by the sample provider rather than from assay-based typing. The investigation overall reported the following: How much clinical and demographic metadata was included differed by source and by participant, and the metadata was provided uncurated.

TCRbeta CDR3 regions were amplified from genomic DNA using the immunoSEQ Assay, a bias-controlled multiplex PCR. Per the source publication's procedure: Within the assay, amplification of reference gene primers was used to estimate how many nucleated cells each sample contained. To quantify the absolute abundance of each unique TCRbeta CDR3 rearrangement, sequence reads were collapsed and filtered. For each sample, productive Simpson clonality was calculated by taking the square root of Simpson's diversity index across productive rearrangements. TCRdb provides this immuneACCESS table in a form limited to in-frame rearrangements. Some clones are lacking; in checked studies, under half of them reflect an unresolved V gene, and why the rest are absent is not known. V and J calls and clone size are as listed in that table; D and trimming were resolved from the DNA. This sample holds some 270,000 clones; roughly 90% were observed only once. The ten largest clones take up approximately 0.84% of the sample.

The collaborating institutions used their own protocols to collect whole blood in K2EDTA tubes. For TCRbeta analysis, collaborators shipped samples as frozen whole blood, isolated PBMCs, or DNA extracted from either of those sample types. The CDR3 has 15 amino acids, counting the end cysteine and phenylalanine. This entry keeps only the CDR3 DNA: 45 bases, framed from base 1. CDR1 and CDR2 (MNHNY, SVGAGI) derive from the germline V gene (reference sequence). Cut back by 8 bases and 4 bases, the V and J ends lie 17 bases apart. This clonotype was obtained from a man aged 25-45 years with acute or convalescent COVID-19. Sequencing was done on a sample of peripheral blood. This chain joins TRBV6-6 to TRBJ1-4; a tentative D call is TRBD1 (6 bases match). The bases read TGTGCCAGCCGGGGTAGGGGGGAGGGTAATGAAAAACTGTTTTTT. It encodes CASRGRGEGNEKLFF.